The T cell receptor beta chain described here comes from a study of identical twins. This clonotype turned up a few times. Via MiXCR, TCRdb re-called the 5' RACE reads, giving one row per CDR3 protein. The sample yields 750,000 to 950,000 distinct CDR3 sequences, 9% to 15% seen once. The ends lost 2 bases at V and 4 bases at J; junction bases unmatched: 7. CDR3 size: 16 residues. This sample also belongs to another study, concerning yellow fever vaccine responses in identical twins.

Sequencing used PBMCs. The genes are TRBV12-3 or TRBV12-4 and TRBJ1-2, with 10 bases identical to TRBD1. The origin of this receptor is a woman between 18 and 29 years old in good health. The DNA of the CDR3 is TGTGCCAGCAGTTTAACGGACAGGGGGGGCCTCTATGGCTACACCTTC. Its translation: CASSLTDRGGLYGYTF.